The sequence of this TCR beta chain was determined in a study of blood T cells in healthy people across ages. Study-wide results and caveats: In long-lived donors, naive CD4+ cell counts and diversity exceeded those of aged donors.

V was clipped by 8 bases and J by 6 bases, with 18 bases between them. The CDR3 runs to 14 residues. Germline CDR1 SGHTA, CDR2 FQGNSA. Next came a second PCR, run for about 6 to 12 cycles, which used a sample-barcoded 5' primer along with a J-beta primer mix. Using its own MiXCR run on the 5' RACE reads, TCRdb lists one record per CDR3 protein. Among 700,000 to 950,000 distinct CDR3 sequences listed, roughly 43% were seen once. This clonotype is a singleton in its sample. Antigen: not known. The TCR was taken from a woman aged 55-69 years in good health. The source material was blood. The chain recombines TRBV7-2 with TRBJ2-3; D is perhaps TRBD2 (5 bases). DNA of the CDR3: TGTGCCAGCGGCAATGACTACACGGCGGATACGCAGTATTTT. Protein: CASGNDYTADTQYF.